This T cell receptor beta chain was retrieved from a study of glioma-infiltrating T cells. General observations from the study: A blood CDR3 motif signature was depleted in highly divergent patients.

Using RNA template, CDR3s of TCR alpha and beta were amplified with iRepertoire arm-PCR. For one-step reverse transcription and amplification, about 90-450 ng of tissue mRNA or PBMC total RNA was used. MiXCR, applied by TCRdb to the multiplex PCR reads, yields one record per CDR3 protein. The repertoire holds around 350,000 distinct CDR3 sequences, with roughly two fifths as singletons. Concerning this clonotype itself: Its antigen is not identified.

Per the germline V gene, CDR1 is SEHNR and CDR2 is FQNEAQ (reference sequence). The CDR3 covers 17 residues. Trimming cost V 6 bases and J 0 bases, with 18 bases left between them. This chain uses TRBV7-9 with TRBJ1-3; the D gene is possibly TRBD1 (6 bases). Sequencing input: glioma tissue, nonneoplastic brain tissue, or PBMCs (not recorded which). The TCR originated in a human donor with low-grade glioma or glioblastoma, undergoing nonglioma brain surgery, or in good health (not recorded which). CDR3 in amino acids: CASSHRDPAGSGNTIYF. The CDR3 nucleotides read TGTGCCAGCAGTCACAGGGACCCGGCGGGCTCTGGAAACACCATATATTTT.